This entry concerns a single T cell receptor beta chain. V was cut by 1 base and J by 1 base, with 10 bases left in between. Looked up from germline, CDR1 is LNHDA and CDR2 is SQIVND (reference sequence). CDR3 length: 15 amino acids. This sample stems from a study of control samples from healthy donors and cancer patients. Here immunoSEQ multiplex PCR was the method, and the copy in TCRdb shows in-frame clones only, minus some. The data contain 53,000 or so clones, about nine tenths of them singletons. The chain employs TRBV19 and TRBJ1-1; D possibly corresponds to TRBD1 (6 bases). The sample was PBMCs. This TCR was sampled from a man between 60 and 75 years old with head and neck cancer. CDR3 coding DNA: TGTGCCAGTAGTATAGCCCACAGGGAGAACACTGAAGCTTTCTTT. Translated, it gives CASSIAHRENTEAFF.